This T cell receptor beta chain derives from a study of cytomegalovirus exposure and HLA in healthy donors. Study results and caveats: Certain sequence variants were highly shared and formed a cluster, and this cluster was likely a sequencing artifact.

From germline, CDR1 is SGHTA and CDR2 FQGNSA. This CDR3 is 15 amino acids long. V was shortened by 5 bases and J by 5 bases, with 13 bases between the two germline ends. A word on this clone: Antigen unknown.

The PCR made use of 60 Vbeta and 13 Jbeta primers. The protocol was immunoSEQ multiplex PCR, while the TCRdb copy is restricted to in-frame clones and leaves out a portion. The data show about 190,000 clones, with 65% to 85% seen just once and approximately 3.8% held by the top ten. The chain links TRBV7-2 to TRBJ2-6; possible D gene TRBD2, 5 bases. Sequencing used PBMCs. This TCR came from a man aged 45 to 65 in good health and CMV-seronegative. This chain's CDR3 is CASSEYGVWANVLTF. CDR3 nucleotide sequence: TGTGCCAGCAGCGAATACGGGGTGTGGGCCAACGTCCTGACTTTC.